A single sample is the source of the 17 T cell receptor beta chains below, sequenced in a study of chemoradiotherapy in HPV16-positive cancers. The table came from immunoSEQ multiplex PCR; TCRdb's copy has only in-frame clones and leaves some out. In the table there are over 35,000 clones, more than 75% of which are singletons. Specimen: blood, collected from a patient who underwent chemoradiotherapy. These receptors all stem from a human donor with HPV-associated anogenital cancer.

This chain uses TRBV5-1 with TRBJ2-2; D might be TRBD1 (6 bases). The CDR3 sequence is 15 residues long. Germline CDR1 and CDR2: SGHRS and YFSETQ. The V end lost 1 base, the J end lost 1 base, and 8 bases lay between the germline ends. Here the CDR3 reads CASSLRQVNTGELFF. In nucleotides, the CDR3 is TGCGCCAGCAGCTTGCGACAGGTGAACACCGGGGAGCTGTTTTTT.

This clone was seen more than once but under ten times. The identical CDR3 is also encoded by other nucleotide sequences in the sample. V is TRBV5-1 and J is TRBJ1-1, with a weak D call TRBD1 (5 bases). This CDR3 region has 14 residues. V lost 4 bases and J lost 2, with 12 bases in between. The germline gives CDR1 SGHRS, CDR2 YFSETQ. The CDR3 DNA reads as TGCGCCAGCAGCATAGGGACCGCCAACACTGAAGCTTTCTTT. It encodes CASSIGTANTEAFF.

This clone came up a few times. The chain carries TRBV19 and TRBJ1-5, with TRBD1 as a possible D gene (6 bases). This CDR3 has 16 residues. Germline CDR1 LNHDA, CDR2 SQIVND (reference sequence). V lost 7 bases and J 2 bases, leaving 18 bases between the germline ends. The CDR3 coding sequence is TGTGCCAGTACCCCGGGGCAGGGGACACGCAATCAGCCCCAGCATTTT. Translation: CASTPGQGTRNQPQHF.

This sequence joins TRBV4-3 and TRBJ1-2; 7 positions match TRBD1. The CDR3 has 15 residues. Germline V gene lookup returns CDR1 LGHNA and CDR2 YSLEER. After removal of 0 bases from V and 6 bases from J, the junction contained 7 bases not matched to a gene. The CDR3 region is CASSQEYNRGDGYTF. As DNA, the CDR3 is TGCGCCAGCAGCCAAGAATACAACAGGGGCGATGGCTACACCTTC.

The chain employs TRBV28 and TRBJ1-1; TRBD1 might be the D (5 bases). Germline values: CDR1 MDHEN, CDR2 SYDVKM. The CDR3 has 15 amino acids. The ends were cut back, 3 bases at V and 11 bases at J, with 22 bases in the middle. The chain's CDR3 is CASSLGPVGVDFAFF. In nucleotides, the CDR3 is TGTGCCAGCAGTTTGGGGCCTGTGGGGGTGGATTTCGCTTTCTTT. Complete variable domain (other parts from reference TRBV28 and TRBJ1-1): DVKVTQSSRYLVKRTGEKVFLECVQDMDHENMFWYRQDPGLGLRLIYFSYDVKMKEKGDIPEGYSVSREKKERFSLILESASTNQTSMYLCASSLGPVGVDFAFFGQGTRLTVV.

The CDR3 DNA is TGCGCCAGCAGAACTCTACCGGACATACAGACTTCACCCCTCCACTTT. It is translated as CASRTLPDIQTSPLHF. The chain couples TRBV5-1 to TRBJ1-6, with D perhaps TRBD1 (5 bases). Trimming removed 5 bases at V and 9 bases at J, with 21 bases between. Germline CDR1 reads SGHRS; CDR2 reads YFSETQ. This CDR3 is 16 amino acids long.

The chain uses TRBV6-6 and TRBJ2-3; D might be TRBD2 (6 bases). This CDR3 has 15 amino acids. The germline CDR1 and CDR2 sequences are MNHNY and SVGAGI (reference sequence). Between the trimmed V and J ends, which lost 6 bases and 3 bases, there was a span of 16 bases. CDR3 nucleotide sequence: TGTGCCAGCAGAAATAGCGGCCACGGGACAGATACGCAGTATTTT. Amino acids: CASRNSGHGTDTQYF.

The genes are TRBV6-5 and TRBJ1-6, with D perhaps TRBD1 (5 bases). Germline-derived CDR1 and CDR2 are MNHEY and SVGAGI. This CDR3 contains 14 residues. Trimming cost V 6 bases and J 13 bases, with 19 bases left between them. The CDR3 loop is CASRGDHLYLPLHF. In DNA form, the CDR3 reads TGTGCCAGCAGGGGGGATCATTTATACCTCCCCCTCCACTTT.

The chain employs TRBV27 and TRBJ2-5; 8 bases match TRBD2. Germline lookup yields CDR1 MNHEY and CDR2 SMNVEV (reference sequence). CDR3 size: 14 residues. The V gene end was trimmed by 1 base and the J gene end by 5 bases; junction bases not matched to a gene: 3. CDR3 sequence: CASSLLGLGETQYF. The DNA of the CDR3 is TGTGCCAGCAGTTTATTGGGACTAGGGGAGACCCAGTACTTC.

The CDR3 is CASRPTGLTKNEQFF. CDR3 nucleotides: TGTGCCAGCAGACCTACGGGACTCACCAAGAATGAGCAGTTCTTC. The chain employs TRBV11-2 and TRBJ2-1; possible D gene TRBD2, 6 bases. This CDR3 region has 15 residues. V lost 6 bases and J 7 bases, leaving 19 bases between the germline ends. From germline, CDR1 is SGHAT and CDR2 FQNNGV. Full variable domain (missing parts from reference TRBV11-2 and TRBJ2-1): EAGVAQSPRYKIIEKRQSVAFWCNPISGHATLYWYQQILGQGPKLLIQFQNNGVVDDSQLPKDRFSAERLKGVDSTLKIQPAKLEDSAVYLCASRPTGLTKNEQFFGPGTRLTVL.

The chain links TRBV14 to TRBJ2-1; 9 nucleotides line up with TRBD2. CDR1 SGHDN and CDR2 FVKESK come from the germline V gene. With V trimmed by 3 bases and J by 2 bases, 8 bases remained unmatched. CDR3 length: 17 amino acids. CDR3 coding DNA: TGTGCCAGCAGCCAGATTAGCGGGGGACTTACCTACAATGAGCAGTTCTTC. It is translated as CASSQISGGLTYNEQFF.

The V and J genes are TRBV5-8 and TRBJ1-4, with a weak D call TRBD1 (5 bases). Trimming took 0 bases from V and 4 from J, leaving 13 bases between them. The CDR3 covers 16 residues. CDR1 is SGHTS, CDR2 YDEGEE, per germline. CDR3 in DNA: TGTGCCAGCAGCTTGGAGGCGGGGCACCGTAATGAAAAACTGTTTTTT. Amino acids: CASSLEAGHRNEKLFF.

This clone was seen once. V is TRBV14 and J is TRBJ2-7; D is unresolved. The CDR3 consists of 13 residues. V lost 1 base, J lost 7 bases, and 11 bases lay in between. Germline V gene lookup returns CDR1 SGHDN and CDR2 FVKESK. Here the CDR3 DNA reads TGTGCCAGCAGCCAAGGTGGTCGGTTGGAGCAGTACTTC. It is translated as CASSQGGRLEQYF.

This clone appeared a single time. In DNA form, the CDR3 reads TGTGCCAGCAGCTTAGGGGGTCGGACTGAAGCTTTCTTT. Its translation is CASSLGGRTEAFF. The V gene is TRBV7-8, the J gene TRBJ1-1, with D uncertain. The length of the CDR3 is 13 residues. CDR1 and CDR2 (germline): SGHVS, FQNEAQ. Trimming removed 1 base from V and 5 bases from J, with 8 bases in between.

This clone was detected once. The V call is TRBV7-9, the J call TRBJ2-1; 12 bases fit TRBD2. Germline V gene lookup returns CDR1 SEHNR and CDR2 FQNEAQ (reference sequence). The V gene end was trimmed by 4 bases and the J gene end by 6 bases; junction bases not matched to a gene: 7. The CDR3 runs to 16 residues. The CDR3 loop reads CASSWFLAGGSNEQFF. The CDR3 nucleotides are TGTGCCAGCAGCTGGTTCCTAGCGGGGGGGTCCAATGAGCAGTTCTTC.

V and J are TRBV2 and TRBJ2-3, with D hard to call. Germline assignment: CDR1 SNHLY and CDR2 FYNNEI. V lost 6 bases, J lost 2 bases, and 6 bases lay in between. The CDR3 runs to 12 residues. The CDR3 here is CASRLDTDTQYF. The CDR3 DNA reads TGTGCCAGCAGACTGGACACAGATACGCAGTATTTT.

The CDR3 spells CASSPPGVNTQYF. Here the CDR3 DNA reads TGTGCCAGCAGCCCCCCGGGGGTAAATACGCAGTATTTT. The V and J genes are TRBV11-3 and TRBJ2-3; a possible D gene is TRBD2 (6 bases). Germline V gene lookup returns CDR1 SGHNT and CDR2 YENEEA. V was cut by 5 bases and J by 7 bases, with 13 bases left in between. The CDR3 consists of 13 residues.